The next 17 T cell receptor beta chains were all read from a single sample in a study of T-cell reconstitution after alpha-beta-depleted transplantation in children. The library targeted TCRbeta and was prepared with unique molecular identifiers. One entry per CDR3 protein, called by TCRdb with MiXCR from the PCR reads. The table has a few hundred thousand distinct CDR3 sequences, 15% to 20% seen once; the top ten hold 25% to 30%. The sequenced sample was PBMCs, mostly from graft donor cells, obtained 360 days after TCRalphabeta/CD19-depleted stem cell transplant. Every receptor here comes from a boy under two years old who had a stem cell transplant for Wiskott-Aldrich syndrome, so the T cells may come from the graft donor.

There are a few counts of this clonotype. The CDR3: CAIPHRVGTGELFF. CDR3 DNA: TGTGCCATCCCACACAGGGTTGGGACCGGGGAGCTGTTTTTT. This chain connects TRBV7-7 to TRBJ2-2; a possible D gene is TRBD1 (6 bases). V was trimmed by 10 bases and J by 5 bases, leaving 17 bases between them. CDR1 and CDR2 (germline): SSHAT, FNYEAQ (reference sequence). CDR3 length equals 14 residues.

This clonotype has a single count. The DNA of the CDR3 is TGCGCCAGCAGCTTGGGGGCAGGGGGCGCGGACTATGGCTACACCTTC. Translation gives CASSLGAGGADYGYTF. The chain links TRBV5-1 to TRBJ1-2; 8 bases fit TRBD1. V was pared by 0 bases and J by 3 bases, with 7 bases of the junction left unmatched. This CDR3 contains 16 residues. CDR1 is SGHRS, CDR2 YFSETQ, per germline.

This clonotype appeared many times. This chain links TRBV5-6 with TRBJ2-7, with 9 nucleotides matching TRBD1. The germline V gene encodes CDR1 SGHDT and CDR2 YYEEEE. The CDR3 has 14 residues. The V segment lost 4 bases and the J segment 2 bases; nucleotides outside the gene matches: 4. DNA for the CDR3: TGTGCCAGCAGCCCGGACAGGGGTCCCTACGAGCAGTACTTC. It is translated as CASSPDRGPYEQYF.

This clonotype has more than one count but fewer than ten. This chain uses TRBV7-6 with TRBJ2-7; D is ambiguous. V lost 5 bases and J lost 7, with 15 bases in between. The length of the CDR3 is 13 residues. Looked up from germline, CDR1 is SGHVS and CDR2 is FNYEAQ. The CDR3 protein is CASSPRAFGEQYF. The CDR3 DNA sequence: TGTGCCAGCAGCCCCCGGGCCTTCGGGGAGCAGTACTTC.

This clonotype was seen only a few times. This chain joins TRBV3-1 and TRBJ2-5, with 7 bases matching TRBD2. The V gene's germline CDR1 is LGHDT and CDR2 YNNKEL (reference sequence). Unmatched junction bases numbered 7, after V lost 1 base and J lost 8 bases. This CDR3 is built from 14 residues. The CDR3 spells CASSQGLAVGTQYF. CDR3 coding DNA: TGTGCCAGCAGCCAAGGGCTAGCGGTGGGTACCCAGTACTTC.

Only a few counts were recorded for this clonotype. The V gene is TRBV13, the J gene TRBJ2-2; possible D gene TRBD2, 6 bases. Germline V CDR1 and CDR2: PRHDT, FYEKMQ (reference sequence). The CDR3 runs to 17 residues. Trimming took 6 bases from V and 1 from J, leaving 18 bases between them. The CDR3 DNA is TGTGCCAGCAGAGAAGACCCGGGACTCCGGAACACCGGGGAGCTGTTTTTT. Translated, it gives CASREDPGLRNTGELFF. Looking up the rest from reference TRBV13 and TRBJ2-2 gives the full variable domain: AAGVIQSPRHLIKEKRETATLKCYPIPRHDTVYWYQQGPGQDPQFLISFYEKMQSDKGSIPDRFSAQQFSDYHSELNMSSLELGDSALYFCASREDPGLRNTGELFFGEGSRLTVL.

This chain connects TRBV7-6 to TRBJ2-5; a weak D match, TRBD2 (6 bases). V was trimmed by 0 bases and J by 10 bases, leaving 18 bases between them. The length of the CDR3 is 15 residues. Germline V gives CDR1 SGHVS, CDR2 FNYEAQ. The DNA for the CDR3 is TGTGCCAGCAGCTTAGCGTCGGCTAGCGTGAGCCACCAGTACTTC. Its protein product is CASSLASASVSHQYF.

The chain combines TRBV20-1 with TRBJ1-6; weak D call: TRBD1 (5 bases). The CDR3 extends over 15 amino acids. Germline V gives CDR1 DFQATT, CDR2 SNEGSKA (reference sequence). Trimming cost V 3 bases and J 7 bases, with 16 bases left between them. CDR3 protein: CSASSGTEANSPLHF. The CDR3 DNA sequence: TGCAGTGCTAGTAGCGGGACGGAAGCAAATTCACCCCTCCACTTT.

This chain joins TRBV9 and TRBJ2-7; perhaps TRBD2 as D (7 bases). The CDR3 is 15 residues long. Germline lookup yields CDR1 SGDLS and CDR2 YYNGEE. Trimming stripped 4 bases from V and 5 bases from J, with 19 bases between. The CDR3 loop is CASSKTGGAGDEQYF. Written as DNA, the CDR3 is TGTGCCAGCAGCAAGACTGGGGGGGCGGGGGACGAGCAGTACTTC.

There are many counts of this clonotype. The V gene is TRBV3-1, the J gene TRBJ2-5, with 7 bases lining up with TRBD2. Germline V gene data show CDR1 as LGHDT and CDR2 as YNNKEL (reference sequence). V lost 4 bases to trimming and J lost 5 bases; unmatched junction nucleotides: 7. The CDR3 is 14 amino acids. The DNA of the CDR3 is TGTGCCAGCAGCCGTGGACTAGGGTTGGAGACCCAGTACTTC. The encoded protein is CASSRGLGLETQYF.

This clonotype has more than one count but fewer than ten. J is TRBJ2-7 and V is TRBV5-1; 12 bases are a match to TRBD1. The germline CDR1 and CDR2 sequences are SGHRS and YFSETQ. CDR3 length: 15 amino acids. V was clipped by 4 bases and J by 5 bases; unmatched bases: 7. The CDR3 DNA reads as TGCGCCAGCAGCATTTGGGGACAGGGGGCCAACGAGCAGTACTTC. Translation gives CASSIWGQGANEQYF.

This chain uses TRBV11-2 with TRBJ2-3, with D uncertain. The CDR3 sequence is 14 residues long. Germline CDR1 SGHAT, CDR2 FQNNGV. Trimming took 3 bases from V and 5 from J, leaving 12 bases between them. The CDR3 nucleotides read TGTGCCAGCAGCTTGGATTCTCCGGGAGATACGCAGTATTTT. Protein product: CASSLDSPGDTQYF.

The chain is built from TRBV7-2 and TRBJ2-3, with 9 bases fitting TRBD2. CDR3 length equals 14 residues. From germline, CDR1 is SGHTA and CDR2 FQGNSA. Trimming took 6 bases from V and 6 from J; bases not matched to a gene: 7. The CDR3 DNA reads TGTGCCAGCAGTCGCGGGGGGGCCTTGGATACGCAGTATTTT. This translates into CASSRGGALDTQYF.

The chain recombines TRBV4-3 with TRBJ1-1; D is unresolved. The CDR3 consists of 15 residues. Germline values: CDR1 LGHNA, CDR2 YSLEER. V was shortened by 0 bases and J by 1 base, with 9 bases between the two germline ends. The CDR3 DNA reads as TGCGCCAGCAGCCAAGACAATACCCCGAACACTGAAGCTTTCTTT. Translation: CASSQDNTPNTEAFF.

This clonotype was seen only a few times. V usage is TRBV29-1 and J usage is TRBJ2-3; D not resolved. The CDR3 extends over 15 amino acids. The germline CDR1 and CDR2 sequences are SQVTM and ANQGSEA. Trimming removed 5 bases from V and 5 bases from J, with 20 bases in between. The CDR3 protein is CSVSERGRLGDTQYF. DNA of the CDR3: TGCAGCGTTAGTGAAAGAGGCCGGCTCGGAGATACGCAGTATTTT.

In its sample, this clonotype was seen a few times. This chain joins TRBV5-1 and TRBJ2-7; D is perhaps TRBD1 (5 bases). The CDR3 has 13 amino acids. Trimming stripped 1 base from V and 3 bases from J, with 8 bases between. Germline values: CDR1 SGHRS, CDR2 YFSETQ. The DNA of the CDR3 is TGCGCCAGCAGCTTGAGGGGATTCTACGAGCAGTACTTC. As protein: CASSLRGFYEQYF.

This clonotype was found many times. The chain recombines TRBV5-1 with TRBJ2-1, with 8 bases lining up with TRBD1. J lost 4 bases, V lost 0 bases, and 6 bases had no gene match. The CDR3 is made up of 16 amino acids. The germline CDR1 and CDR2 sequences are SGHRS and YFSETQ. The DNA for the CDR3 is TGCGCCAGCAGCTTGGCCCCGGGACAGGTATACAATGAGCAGTTCTTC. Amino acid sequence: CASSLAPGQVYNEQFF.